This is a list of T cell receptor beta chains from one sample in a study of regulatory T cells in long-lasting Graves disease. TCRdb reanalysed the multiplex PCR reads using MiXCR and keeps one entry per CDR3 protein. The sample lists 400,000 to 500,000 distinct CDR3 sequences, roughly a fifth seen once, with 7.1% in the top ten. Sequences were derived from peripheral blood mononuclear cells (PBMCs), sampled when the disease was refractory, from a patient treated with antithyroid drugs. The receptors here all came from a female donor with Graves disease. Each CDR3 is given with its conserved first and last residue. D genes are given only for firm matches. Clone sizes are given selectively: once, few, many, or a class where the clone is expanded.

j_call: TRBJ2-2; clone_size: -; v_call: TRBV24-1; d_call: -; cdr3_nt: TGTGCCACCAGTGACTCCGCGGACACCGGGGAGCTGTTTTTT; cdr3_aa: CATSDSADTGELFF
j_call: TRBJ1-5; clone_size: -; v_call: TRBV28; d_call: -; cdr3_nt: TGTGCCAGTAGACAAAGCTCAGGACAGCCCCAGCATTTT; cdr3_aa: CASRQSSGQPQHF
j_call: TRBJ1-5; clone_size: -; v_call: TRBV6-1; d_call: -; cdr3_nt: TGTGCCAGCAGTGAAGCCGCCGGGACGAGGGGAAGCTTGTATCAGCCCCAGCATTTT; cdr3_aa: CASSEAAGTRGSLYQPQHF
j_call: TRBJ1-2; clone_size: -; v_call: TRBV4-2; d_call: -; cdr3_nt: TGTGCCAGCAGCCAAGCCGAGAGTACAGATCTCTATGGCTACACCTTC; cdr3_aa: CASSQAESTDLYGYTF
j_call: TRBJ1-1; clone_size: many; v_call: TRBV27; d_call: -; cdr3_nt: TGTGCCAGCACCTCTCAGGGCACCGAAGCTTTCTTT; cdr3_aa: CASTSQGTEAFF
j_call: TRBJ1-5; clone_size: few; v_call: TRBV6-4; d_call: -; cdr3_nt: TGTGCCAGCAGTTCCGGGAGGCGGGATCAGCCCCAGCATTTT; cdr3_aa: CASSSGRRDQPQHF
j_call: TRBJ1-2; clone_size: many; v_call: TRBV2; d_call: -; cdr3_nt: TGTGCCAGCAGTTGGGGATTTGGCAGCCATGGTGGCTACACCTTC; cdr3_aa: CASSWGFGSHGGYTF
j_call: TRBJ1-6; clone_size: many; v_call: TRBV20-1; d_call: TRBD1; cdr3_nt: TGCAGTGCGGGGGCAGCATCCAGGGGGCGCGAATCACCCCTCCACTTT; cdr3_aa: CSAGAASRGRESPLHF
j_call: TRBJ2-7; clone_size: many; v_call: TRBV6-5; d_call: TRBD1; cdr3_nt: TGTGCCAGCAGTTGGACTGGGGACAGTCCCTACGAGCAGTACTTC; cdr3_aa: CASSWTGDSPYEQYF
j_call: TRBJ1-2; clone_size: many; v_call: TRBV7-9; d_call: TRBD1; cdr3_nt: TGTGCCAGCAGCTTAGCGGGACAGACCTATGGCTACACCTTC; cdr3_aa: CASSLAGQTYGYTF
j_call: TRBJ1-4; clone_size: many; v_call: TRBV2; d_call: -; cdr3_nt: TGTGCCAGCAGTGAAGGCCGTGGGAATGAAAAACTGTTTTTT; cdr3_aa: CASSEGRGNEKLFF
j_call: TRBJ2-7; clone_size: -; v_call: TRBV5-6; d_call: -; cdr3_nt: TGTGCCAGCAGCTTGAATAATTACTACGAGCAGTACTTC; cdr3_aa: CASSLNNYYEQYF
j_call: TRBJ1-5; clone_size: -; v_call: TRBV6-1; d_call: -; cdr3_nt: TGTGCCAGCCATCGGGGCCGAGGTCAGCCCCAGCATTTT; cdr3_aa: CASHRGRGQPQHF
j_call: TRBJ2-4; clone_size: many; v_call: TRBV13; d_call: -; cdr3_nt: TGTGCCAGCAGCCGAGGGGTCAGCGACCAACAGTACTTC; cdr3_aa: CASSRGVSDQQYF
j_call: TRBJ2-5; clone_size: many; v_call: TRBV27; d_call: TRBD2; cdr3_nt: TGTGCCAGCAGTTTCAGGGGGCTACCGGGACTAGCGGGGGCTCAAGAGACCCAGTACTTC; cdr3_aa: CASSFRGLPGLAGAQETQYF
j_call: TRBJ2-3; clone_size: -; v_call: TRBV5-1; d_call: -; cdr3_nt: TGCGCCAGCAGCTTACTAGACAGCACAGATACGCAGTATTTT; cdr3_aa: CASSLLDSTDTQYF
j_call: TRBJ1-4; clone_size: many; v_call: TRBV30; d_call: -; cdr3_nt: TGTGCCTGGACCCGTCGAGGGGGATTTGAAAAACTGTTTTTT; cdr3_aa: CAWTRRGGFEKLFF
j_call: TRBJ2-7; clone_size: few; v_call: TRBV29-1; d_call: -; cdr3_nt: TGCAGCGTTGAGGGTGCGGCAGCATACGAGCAGTACTTC; cdr3_aa: CSVEGAAAYEQYF
j_call: TRBJ2-5; clone_size: many; v_call: TRBV9; d_call: -; cdr3_nt: TGTGCCAGCACCCCTGGGGGGCCCTACCAAGAGACCCAGTACTTC; cdr3_aa: CASTPGGPYQETQYF
j_call: TRBJ2-7; clone_size: few; v_call: TRBV20-1; d_call: -; cdr3_nt: TGCAGTGCTATAGAGGGAGGCAGGGCTCTTGGGCAGTACTTC; cdr3_aa: CSAIEGGRALGQYF
j_call: TRBJ1-5; clone_size: many; v_call: TRBV27; d_call: -; cdr3_nt: TGTGCCAGCACCACAGGGAATCAGCCCCAGCATTTT; cdr3_aa: CASTTGNQPQHF
j_call: TRBJ2-7; clone_size: few; v_call: TRBV5-1; d_call: -; cdr3_nt: TGCGCCAGCAGCCCGGACCAGGGGTACGAGCAGTACTTC; cdr3_aa: CASSPDQGYEQYF
j_call: TRBJ1-1; clone_size: -; v_call: TRBV7-3; d_call: -; cdr3_nt: TGTACCAGCAGCCTACGGGGGCAGAACACTGAAGCTTTCTTT; cdr3_aa: CTSSLRGQNTEAFF
j_call: TRBJ2-7; clone_size: -; v_call: TRBV4-1; d_call: TRBD2; cdr3_nt: TGCGCCAGCAGCCAAGATAGGCTAGCGGACTACGAGCAGTACTTC; cdr3_aa: CASSQDRLADYEQYF
j_call: TRBJ2-3; clone_size: -; v_call: TRBV29-1; d_call: TRBD2; cdr3_nt: TGCAGCGTAGAGATAGCGGGGGCCCCCACAGATACGCAGTATTTT; cdr3_aa: CSVEIAGAPTDTQYF
j_call: TRBJ2-7; clone_size: many; v_call: TRBV6-9; d_call: -; cdr3_nt: TGTGCCAGCAGTTCAGGATTACTCAGCGAGCAGTACTTC; cdr3_aa: CASSSGLLSEQYF
j_call: TRBJ2-7; clone_size: -; v_call: TRBV10-3; d_call: -; cdr3_nt: TGTGCCACCAGGGCGGGGGCGCACGAGCAGTACTTC; cdr3_aa: CATRAGAHEQYF
j_call: TRBJ1-1; clone_size: -; v_call: TRBV7-2; d_call: -; cdr3_nt: TGTGCCAGCAGGAGGAAAATGAACACTGAAGCTTTCTTT; cdr3_aa: CASRRKMNTEAFF
j_call: TRBJ2-7; clone_size: -; v_call: TRBV19; d_call: -; cdr3_nt: TGTGCCAGTAGTATACAAGGTGGGAGCTCCTACGAGCAGTACTTC; cdr3_aa: CASSIQGGSSYEQYF
j_call: TRBJ1-5; clone_size: -; v_call: TRBV4-1; d_call: -; cdr3_nt: TGCGCCAGCAGCCAAGGGACACTTCTTCGGCAGCCCCAGCATTTT; cdr3_aa: CASSQGTLLRQPQHF
j_call: TRBJ2-2; clone_size: many; v_call: TRBV11-2; d_call: -; cdr3_nt: TGTGCCAGCAGCTTAGGGTACACCGGGGAGCTGTTTTTT; cdr3_aa: CASSLGYTGELFF
j_call: TRBJ1-1; clone_size: few; v_call: TRBV30; d_call: -; cdr3_nt: TGTGCCTGGAGGCAGAACACTGAAGCTTTCTTT; cdr3_aa: CAWRQNTEAFF
j_call: TRBJ1-2; clone_size: many; v_call: TRBV12-3/TRBV12-4; d_call: -; cdr3_nt: TGTGCCAGCAGTTCATCCGGGACGGACTATGGCTACACCTTC; cdr3_aa: CASSSSGTDYGYTF
j_call: TRBJ2-7; clone_size: many; v_call: TRBV20-1; d_call: TRBD1; cdr3_nt: TGCAGTGCTAGAGGCTCCTTCCCGGGACAGGGTAACGAGCAGTACTTC; cdr3_aa: CSARGSFPGQGNEQYF
j_call: TRBJ1-2; clone_size: -; v_call: TRBV20-1; d_call: -; cdr3_nt: TGCAGTGCTACCGAAACAGGGCTAACCTATGGCTACACCTTC; cdr3_aa: CSATETGLTYGYTF
j_call: TRBJ1-1; clone_size: -; v_call: TRBV20-1; d_call: -; cdr3_nt: TGCAGTGCTAGAGTTCAGTGGGGGATGTCCACTGAAGCTTTCTTT; cdr3_aa: CSARVQWGMSTEAFF
j_call: TRBJ1-2; clone_size: many; v_call: TRBV19; d_call: TRBD1; cdr3_nt: TGTGCCAGTAGTACAACAGGGGATGGCCTCTCTGGCTACACCTTC; cdr3_aa: CASSTTGDGLSGYTF
j_call: TRBJ1-4; clone_size: many; v_call: TRBV28; d_call: TRBD1; cdr3_nt: TGTGCCAGTTACTCAGGGGGCGCAACGAAACTGTTTTTT; cdr3_aa: CASYSGGATKLFF
j_call: TRBJ1-6; clone_size: many; v_call: TRBV27; d_call: -; cdr3_nt: TGTGCCAGCAGTTTAGCGCTTGGGCAGTATAATTCACCCCTCCACTTT; cdr3_aa: CASSLALGQYNSPLHF
j_call: TRBJ2-7; clone_size: many; v_call: TRBV28; d_call: TRBD1; cdr3_nt: TGTGCCAGCCTTGGGACAGGGGTCCCCCTGGAGCAGTACTTC; cdr3_aa: CASLGTGVPLEQYF
j_call: TRBJ1-1; clone_size: many; v_call: TRBV28; d_call: -; cdr3_nt: TGTGCCAGCAGTATTTACACGGGGGGAAACACTGAAGCTTTCTTT; cdr3_aa: CASSIYTGGNTEAFF